One sample yielded the 14 T cell receptor beta chains listed below, sequenced in a study of STAT5B mutations in CD4+ large granular lymphocyte leukemia. This table comes from immunoSEQ multiplex PCR, and its TCRdb copy is limited to in-frame clones, with some not included. Among about 26,000 clones, over 70% were seen once, and the ten largest hold around 1%. Input material: CD4+ T cells from blood buffy coats. Receptors originate from a human donor in good health.

This clone was detected a few times. V and J are TRBV2 and TRBJ1-1; the D is unclear. V lost 3 bases to trimming and J lost 0 bases, with 8 bases between them. CDR3 size: 14 residues. The germline gives CDR1 SNHLY, CDR2 FYNNEI. The CDR3 loop is CASSESSMNTEAFF. In DNA, the CDR3 is TGTGCCAGCAGTGAGTCCAGCATGAACACTGAAGCTTTCTTT.

The rearrangement joins TRBV6-1 to TRBJ2-7, with D perhaps matching TRBD1 or TRBD2 (7 bases each). V was pared by 8 bases and J by 2 bases, with 19 bases between. The CDR3 is 15 amino acids. The germline CDR1 and CDR2 sequences are MNHNS and SASEGT. The CDR3 region is CASQPQGGITYEQYF. The CDR3 DNA reads TGTGCCAGCCAACCCCAGGGGGGGATAACCTACGAGCAGTACTTC.

The sample holds one count of this clone. The rearrangement uses TRBV7-7 and TRBJ2-5; TRBD2 agrees at 10 bases. The germline V gene has CDR1 SSHAT and CDR2 FNYEAQ (reference sequence). V was pared by 2 bases and J by 4 bases, with 10 bases of the junction left unmatched. The CDR3 loop spans 17 amino acids. Here the CDR3 reads CASSLSSFGLAAETQYF. The CDR3 DNA reads TGTGCCAGCAGCTTATCCTCCTTCGGACTAGCGGCAGAGACCCAGTACTTC. The full variable domain, in which reference TRBV7-7 and TRBJ2-5 provide the parts outside the CDR3, is GAGVSQSPRYKVTKRGQDVTLRCDPISSHATLYWYQQALGQGPEFLTYFNYEAQPDKSGLPSDRFSAERPEGSISTLTIQRTEQRDSAMYRCASSLSSFGLAAETQYFGPGTRLLVL.

J is TRBJ2-1 and V is TRBV5-8, with 7 bases matching TRBD2. With 4 bases clipped from V and 4 bases from J, the junction kept 20 bases outside the gene matches. The germline V gene has CDR1 SGHTS and CDR2 YDEGEE. The CDR3 has 19 amino acids. The CDR3 is CASSGSGSSGWRDYNEQFF. In DNA, the CDR3 is TGTGCCAGCAGCGGAAGTGGCAGTAGCGGGTGGAGGGATTACAATGAGCAGTTCTTC.

The chain couples TRBV6-1 to TRBJ1-6; maybe TRBD1 (5 bases). The germline V gene has CDR1 MNHNS and CDR2 SASEGT. The length of the CDR3 is 15 residues. Between the trimmed V and J ends, which lost 10 bases and 0 bases, there was a span of 13 bases. CDR3 residues: CAIGTHSSYNSPLHF. As DNA, the CDR3 is TGTGCCATCGGGACCCACAGCTCCTATAATTCACCCCTCCACTTT.

In its sample, this clone was seen a few times. This rearrangement joins TRBV4-1 to TRBJ1-1, with 7 bases lining up with TRBD1. The J segment lost 0 bases and the V segment lost 2 bases, leaving 6 bases of the junction unmatched. The length of the CDR3 is 16 residues. Germline CDR1 reads MGHRA; CDR2 reads YSYEKL. CDR3 amino acids: CASSQWTGSVNTEAFF. The CDR3 DNA reads TGCGCCAGCAGCCAATGGACAGGATCGGTGAACACTGAAGCTTTCTTT.

The chain carries TRBV15 and TRBJ2-3; 13 nucleotides line up with TRBD2. The germline V gene has CDR1 LNHNV and CDR2 YYDKDF (reference sequence). V shed 3 bases, J shed 2 bases, and the junction held 5 bases outside the gene matches. This CDR3 region has 17 residues. The CDR3 loop is CATSRGGTSGTTDTQYF. DNA for the CDR3: TGTGCCACCAGCAGGGGGGGGACTAGCGGGACCACAGATACGCAGTATTTT.

This chain uses TRBV11-2 with TRBJ2-4; D tentatively fits TRBD1 or TRBD2 (5 bases each). V lost 5 bases to trimming and J lost 7 bases, with 18 bases between them. This CDR3 is 15 amino acids long. In germline, CDR1 is SGHAT, CDR2 FQNNGV. CDR3 sequence (DNA): TGTGCCAGCAGCAAAAACCGGGACGTTCCGAACATTCAGTACTTC. Protein: CASSKNRDVPNIQYF.

DNA of the CDR3: TGTGCCAGCAGTTTGCCGAGCTCTGGAAACACCATATATTTT. It translates to CASSLPSSGNTIYF. This rearrangement joins TRBV28 to TRBJ1-3; D is unresolved. Trimming removed 3 bases from V and 0 bases from J, with 6 bases in between. Germline CDR1 reads MDHEN; CDR2 reads SYDVKM. The length of the CDR3 is 14 residues.

The rearrangement joins TRBV7-6 to TRBJ1-3, with D possibly being TRBD1 (5 bases). The germline gives CDR1 SGHVS, CDR2 FNYEAQ. Trimming left V 3 bases short and J 4 bases short, with 16 bases between. This CDR3 is 16 amino acids long. In DNA, the CDR3 is TGTGCCAGCAGCTTTGGGACGGCCTTTCGGGGAAACACCATATATTTT. It is translated as CASSFGTAFRGNTIYF. Combining the CDR3 with reference TRBV7-6 and TRBJ1-3 gives the whole variable domain GAGVSQSPRYKVTKRGQDVALRCDPISGHVSLYWYRQALGQGPEFLTYFNYEAQQDKSGLPNDRFSAERPEGSISTLTIQRTEQRDSAMYRCASSFGTAFRGNTIYFGEGSWLTVV.

The chain has TRBV4-2 and TRBJ2-7, with D possibly TRBD2 on 6 matching bases. Per the germline V gene, CDR1 is LGHNA and CDR2 is YNFKEQ. The V end was cut by 1 base, the J end by 1 base, with 8 bases between. The CDR3 loop spans 14 amino acids. The CDR3 loop reads CASSQGDFSYEQYF. In DNA, the CDR3 is TGTGCCAGCAGCCAAGGGGACTTTTCCTACGAGCAGTACTTC.

V gene TRBV30 combines with J gene TRBJ1-6, with 9 positions matching TRBD1. Germline assignment: CDR1 GTSNPN and CDR2 SVGIG (reference sequence). V dropped 0 bases and J dropped 8; count of bases not matched to a gene: 5. The CDR3 is 15 residues long. CDR3 residues: CAWSVLDRGDSPLHF. CDR3 coding DNA: TGTGCCTGGAGTGTACTGGACAGGGGAGATTCACCCCTCCACTTT. Together with reference TRBV30 and TRBJ1-6, the CDR3 gives the full variable domain: SQTIHQWPATLVQPVGSPLSLECTVEGTSNPNLYWYRQAAGRGLQLLFYSVGIGQISSEVPQNLSASRPQDRQFILSSKKLLLSDSGFYLCAWSVLDRGDSPLHFGNGTRLTVT.

The chain links TRBV5-8 to TRBJ2-7, with D possibly TRBD2 on 5 matching bases. The CDR3 spans 16 residues. Trimming took off 1 base at V and 3 bases at J, with 17 bases between the two ends. In germline, CDR1 is SGHTS, CDR2 YDEGEE. CDR3 bases: TGTGCCAGCAGCTTGCCCGATCCGGGGATCTTCTACGAGCAGTACTTC. Protein product: CASSLPDPGIFYEQYF.

V gene TRBV10-2 combines with J gene TRBJ1-1; D gene uncertain. V gave up 6 bases and J gave up 1 base, with 9 bases separating them. The V gene's germline CDR1 is WSHSY and CDR2 SAAADI. CDR3 length: 13 residues. The DNA for the CDR3 is TGCGCCAGCAGCACGACAACGAACACTGAAGCTTTCTTT. This sequence encodes CASSTTTNTEAFF.